This T cell receptor beta chain appears in the sequencing data of a study of T cells in Graves' hyperthyroidism and ophthalmopathy. Study findings and constraints: Through a model of 13 V-J features, ophthalmopathy was separated from stable hyperthyroidism.

Together with thyroid ultrasound, orbital computed tomography, serum thyroxine and TRAb, clinical symptoms were used for diagnoses. V lost 9 bases and J 1 base, leaving 13 bases between the germline ends. The CDR3 is 13 residues long. CDR1 is LGHNT and CDR2 is FRNRAP in the germline V gene. Template material for amplifying TCR beta CDR3 regions consisted of RNA transcripts. TCR CDR3 regions were first amplified by RT-PCR with HTBI primers. Each CDR3 protein is one row after TCRdb ran MiXCR on the multiplex PCR reads. The table includes about 540,000 distinct CDR3 sequences, roughly 46% detected once. Concerning this clonotype: The antigen remains undetermined.

Input material: peripheral blood or thyroid tissue (not recorded which). The sequence was collected from a woman aged 18-29 years with Graves' hyperthyroidism. The rearrangement links TRBV12-5 to TRBJ2-7; D is perhaps TRBD2 (6 bases). The CDR3 DNA reads as TGTGCTAGCAGGCGGGGTCGTTCCTACGAGCAGTACTTC. Its translation: CASRRGRSYEQYF.